This TCR beta chain was identified in a study of a mutant IDH1 vaccine in newly diagnosed glioma. The wider study: Prior therapy was radiotherapy, temozolomide, or both; most received both.

Time point denoted: baseline, week 1 (first vaccination visit). Treatment of the sample: pre-vaccination baseline after standard-of-care therapy. Germline CDR1 MGHRA, CDR2 YSYEKL. CDR3 size: 15 residues. Deletions cut 1 base from V and 3 bases from J, with 9 bases between. TCRdb's table, derived via immunoSEQ multiplex PCR, lists solely in-frame clones and lacks some. The data contain tens of thousands of clones, under 90% of them singletons. The sequences come from PBMCs, collected from a glioma patient treated with radiotherapy, temozolomide or both. The chain employs TRBV4-1 and TRBJ2-2; perhaps TRBD1 as D (5 bases). This TCR derives from a woman aged 45 to 65 with glioma. The CDR3 loop reads CASSQAGQHTGELFF. As DNA, the CDR3 is TGCGCCAGCAGCCAAGCCGGACAACACACCGGGGAGCTGTTTTTT.